These T cell receptor beta chains were read from a single sample in a study of blood T cell repertoires in COVID-19. Sequenced by immunoSEQ multiplex PCR; TCRdb stores in-frame clones only, minus some. The sample contains around 50,000 clones, 82% of which appear only once. The sequenced sample was peripheral blood. These receptors came from a man in his forties with acute or convalescent COVID-19. CDR3s include the opening cysteine and the closing phenylalanine or tryptophan. D genes are given only for firm matches. Clone size is given for some rows only: seen once, a few or many times, or a class if the clone is expanded.

>TRBJ2-3|TRBV5-6|-|few
CASSLGGYGTDTQYF
TGTGCCAGCAGCTTGGGGGGCTACGGCACAGATACGCAGTATTTT
>TRBJ1-4|TRBV5-1|-|once
CASSLGGFGSTNEKLFF
TGCGCCAGCAGCTTGGGAGGCTTTGGATCAACTAATGAAAAACTGTTTTTT
>TRBJ2-1|TRBV5-1|-|-
CASSLVSGSYNEQFF
TGCGCCAGCAGCTTGGTCTCCGGCTCCTACAATGAGCAGTTCTTC
>TRBJ2-5|TRBV21-1|-|-
CASSRVRRGNQETQYF
TGTGCCAGCAGCAGAGTACGGCGGGGGAACCAAGAGACCCAGTACTTC
>TRBJ2-1|TRBV2|TRBD2|-
CASSEGGLAGSHYNEQFF
TGTGCCAGCAGTGAAGGGGGACTAGCGGGGTCTCACTACAATGAGCAGTTCTTC
>TRBJ1-6|TRBV5-1|-|-
CASSLGRGQNSPLHF
TGCGCCAGCAGCTTGGGTCGGGGTCAAAATTCACCCCTCCACTTT
>TRBJ1-3|TRBV2|-|few
CASIPPESHGNTIYF
TGTGCCAGCATCCCGCCGGAGAGTCATGGAAACACCATATATTTT
>TRBJ1-5|TRBV7-8|-|-
CASSPQGTGQPQHF
TGTGCCAGCAGCCCACAGGGAACAGGTCAGCCCCAGCATTTT
>TRBJ2-2|TRBV19|TRBD1|-
CASSEGQGILGELFF
TGTGCCAGTAGCGAGGGACAGGGGATATTAGGGGAGCTGTTTTTT
>TRBJ2-3|TRBV29-1|-|-
CSVDRGGADTQYF
TGCAGCGTTGACCGCGGAGGGGCAGATACGCAGTATTTT
>TRBJ1-1|TRBV19|TRBD1|-
CASSIARTGLNTEAFF
TGTGCCAGTAGTATCGCCCGGACAGGACTTAACACTGAAGCTTTCTTT
>TRBJ1-2|TRBV15|TRBD1|-
CATRGQGLYGYTF
TGTGCCACCAGGGGACAGGGCCTCTATGGCTACACCTTC
>TRBJ2-2|TRBV24-1|-|-
CATSDAGYSGELFF
TGTGCCACCAGTGACGCAGGGTACTCCGGGGAGCTGTTTTTT
>TRBJ2-1|TRBV6-5|TRBD2|once
CASSLSGGANEQFF
TGTGCCAGCAGCCTCAGCGGGGGGGCAAATGAGCAGTTCTTC
>TRBJ1-1|TRBV5-1|-|-
CASSSGLMNTEAFF
TGCGCCAGCAGCTCAGGGTTAATGAACACTGAAGCTTTCTTT
>TRBJ1-1|TRBV6-4|-|-
CASSQYLAKRGEAFF
TGTGCCAGCAGTCAGTACTTAGCTAAAAGGGGTGAAGCTTTCTTT
>TRBJ2-7|TRBV4-1|-|-
CASSQDRRVEQYF
TGCGCCAGCAGCCAGGACAGAAGGGTCGAGCAGTACTTC
>TRBJ2-3|TRBV30|TRBD1|once
CAWSVQWRQGTDTQYF
TGTGCCTGGAGTGTACAATGGAGACAGGGGACAGATACGCAGTATTTT
>TRBJ1-2|TRBV3-1/TRBV3-2|-|-
CASSQNPGSAGAAGYTF
TGTGCCAGCAGCCAAAATCCTGGCTCCGCGGGGGCGGCTGGCTACACCTTC
>TRBJ1-2|TRBV5-1|TRBD1|-
CASSSGQVYGYTF
TGCGCCAGCAGCTCTGGACAGGTCTATGGCTACACCTTC
>TRBJ1-4|TRBV19|-|-
CASSIQASAGPNEKLFF
TGTGCCAGTAGTATACAGGCCTCGGCCGGTCCTAATGAAAAACTGTTTTTT
>TRBJ2-3|TRBV6-4|TRBD2|-
CASSDPTSSSKDTQYF
TGTGCCAGCAGTGACCCGACTAGCTCAAGCAAAGATACGCAGTATTTT
>TRBJ2-5|TRBV19|TRBD1|-
CASRDRGQETQYF
TGTGCCAGTAGAGACAGGGGGCAAGAGACCCAGTACTTC
>TRBJ2-1|TRBV14|TRBD2|-
CASSLNRGLRRNEQFF
TGTGCCAGCAGCCTCAATCGGGGACTACGTCGCAATGAGCAGTTCTTC
>TRBJ2-7|TRBV15|-|-
CATSRVGQRAYEQYF
TGTGCCACCAGCAGAGTCGGACAGAGAGCCTACGAGCAGTACTTC
>TRBJ2-1|TRBV28|-|-
CASGPRGWNEQFF
TGTGCCAGCGGACCGAGGGGGTGGAATGAGCAGTTCTTC
>TRBJ2-3|TRBV4-2|-|-
CASSQELSLPGTDTQYF
TGTGCCAGCAGCCAAGAATTGAGTCTCCCCGGCACAGATACGCAGTATTTT
>TRBJ2-1|TRBV7-2|TRBD1|-
CASSLRGQGAISSYNEQFF
TGTGCCAGCAGCCTCCGCGGACAGGGGGCTATCAGCTCCTACAATGAGCAGTTCTTC
>TRBJ1-2|TRBV27|-|-
CASSFGGVSYGYTF
TGTGCCAGCAGTTTTGGGGGGGTCAGCTATGGCTACACCTTC
>TRBJ1-5|TRBV7-8|-|once
CASSLTRDSNQPQHF
TGTGCCAGCAGCTTAACCCGGGATAGCAATCAGCCCCAGCATTTT
>TRBJ2-1|TRBV10-3|TRBD2|-
CAISPMGLAGYQGSYNEQFF
TGTGCCATCAGTCCGATGGGACTAGCGGGGTACCAGGGGTCCTACAATGAGCAGTTCTTC
>TRBJ1-1|TRBV7-8|TRBD1|-
CASSLVTGRGTGIKAFF
TGTGCCAGCAGCTTAGTAACGGGAAGGGGGACAGGGATAAAAGCTTTCTTT
>TRBJ1-3|TRBV7-9|TRBD1|-
CASSYLRGGGTIYF
TGTGCCAGCAGCTACTTACGAGGGGGCGGCACCATATATTTT
>TRBJ1-2|TRBV5-1|TRBD1|-
CASSPGSTGAYYGYTF
TGCGCCAGCAGCCCAGGATCGACAGGGGCCTACTATGGCTACACCTTC
>TRBJ1-5|TRBV4-1|-|-
CASSPTVNSNQPQHF
TGCGCCAGCAGCCCGACAGTAAATAGCAATCAGCCCCAGCATTTT
>TRBJ2-4|TRBV28|-|few
CASSLSGFFGNIQYF
TGTGCCAGCAGTTTATCAGGGTTTTTTGGAAACATTCAGTACTTC
>TRBJ2-7|TRBV5-5|-|-
CASTTRFAGFSDEQYF
TGTGCCAGCACCACAAGGTTCGCAGGGTTTTCCGACGAGCAGTACTTC
>TRBJ2-1|TRBV6-5|-|few
CASRLEPTVYNEQFF
TGTGCCAGCAGGCTCGAACCAACGGTGTACAATGAGCAGTTCTTC
>TRBJ2-1|TRBV11-3|-|-
CASSSARATSYNEQFF
TGTGCCAGCAGCTCTGCCCGAGCGACTAGTTATAATGAGCAGTTCTTC
>TRBJ2-3|TRBV5-1|-|-
CASREGAGSTDTQYF
TGCGCCAGCAGGGAGGGGGCAGGGAGCACAGATACGCAGTATTTT
>TRBJ1-1|TRBV3-1/TRBV3-2|-|once
CASSQVAVGTEAFF
TGTGCCAGCAGCCAAGTCGCGGTCGGCACTGAAGCTTTCTTT
>TRBJ2-1|TRBV7-9|TRBD2|-
CASSLAQSSGGAVF
TGTGCCAGCAGCTTAGCGCAGTCTAGCGGGGGGGCCGTCTTC
>TRBJ1-1|TRBV9|-|-
CASSVAMNTEAFF
TGTGCCAGCAGCGTAGCTATGAACACTGAAGCTTTCTTT